Listed here are 24 T cell receptor beta chains from one sample, sequenced in a study of T cell repertoires in cytomegalovirus infection. These receptors' antigens are unknown. TCRdb redid the calling of the reads with MiXCR, one entry per CDR3 protein. The sample records about half a million distinct CDR3 sequences, roughly a third being singletons. Sequencing used cultured PBMCs, obtained from culture after CMV antigen stimulation. These receptor sequences come from a human donor in good health (CMV status not recorded). Some clones in this sample may be carry-over from other donors' samples.

In its sample, this clonotype was seen a few times. The CDR3 is CASSDSGLNTEAFF. CDR3 nucleotides: TGTGCCAGCAGTGATTCAGGGCTGAACACTGAAGCTTTCTTT. The gene calls are TRBV6-2 or TRBV6-3 and TRBJ1-1; D is perhaps TRBD1 (5 bases). This CDR3 has 14 residues. The V gene's germline CDR1 is MNHEY and CDR2 SVGEGT. Trimming left V 5 bases short and J 0 bases short, with 10 bases between.

The V gene is TRBV6-8, the J gene TRBJ2-5, with TRBD2 matching 12 bases. Germline CDR1 is MNHGY and CDR2 is SAAAGT. The V gene end was trimmed by 7 bases and the J gene end by 2 bases; junction bases not matched to a gene: 5. CDR3 size: 15 residues. CDR3 loop: CASTRGLAGQETQYF. For the CDR3, the DNA is TGTGCCAGCACTCGAGGACTAGCGGGACAAGAGACCCAGTACTTC.

CDR3 DNA sequence: TGTGCCAGCGGTGGACAGGGAGTAAACACCGGGGAGCTGTTTTTT. Translating gives CASGGQGVNTGELFF. The genes are TRBV2 and TRBJ2-2, with TRBD1 matching over 8 bases. With V trimmed by 8 bases and J by 2 bases, 7 bases remained unmatched. This CDR3 has 15 residues. In germline, CDR1 is SNHLY, CDR2 FYNNEI.

The chain employs TRBV29-1 and TRBJ1-2, with unresolved D. V lost 3 bases, J lost 0 bases, and 17 bases lay in between. CDR3 length: 16 amino acids. Germline CDR1 and CDR2: SQVTM and ANQGSEA. The CDR3 sequence is CSVDGPSTFSNYGYTF. Written as DNA, the CDR3 is TGCAGCGTTGACGGCCCCTCAACTTTTTCTAACTATGGCTACACCTTC.

The table lists this clonotype with a few counts. This sequence joins TRBV7-2 and TRBJ1-1, with unresolved D. The germline CDR1 and CDR2 sequences are SGHTA and FQGNSA. V lost 5 bases and J 1 base, leaving 14 bases between the germline ends. This CDR3 spans 15 amino acids. CDR3 nucleotides: TGTGCCAGCAGCCCCCGTCCGATAGCGAACACTGAAGCTTTCTTT. Translated: CASSPRPIANTEAFF.

In this sample, this clonotype turned up a few times. The J gene is TRBJ1-1, the V gene TRBV6-4; D not resolved. Germline loops: CDR1 MRHNA, CDR2 SNTAGT. CDR3 size: 15 residues. V lost 0 bases, J lost 1 base, and 9 bases lay in between. CDR3 loop: CASSDSGTSNTEAFF. The CDR3 DNA reads TGTGCCAGCAGTGACTCCGGCACCTCGAACACTGAAGCTTTCTTT.

This clonotype turned up a few times. This chain links TRBV7-9 with TRBJ1-2; 10 positions agree with TRBD1. CDR3 length equals 15 residues. The V gene end was trimmed by 5 bases and the J gene end by 8 bases; junction bases not matched to a gene: 11. Per the germline V gene, CDR1 is SEHNR and CDR2 is FQNEAQ (reference sequence). The CDR3 region is CASSRPGQGSMGYTF. The CDR3 coding sequence is TGTGCCAGCAGCCGCCCGGGACAGGGGAGTATGGGCTACACCTTC.

This chain links TRBV4-1 with TRBJ1-2, with 7 bases lining up with TRBD1. The CDR3 totals 19 residues. Germline CDR1 and CDR2: MGHRA and YSYEKL. The V and J ends lost 3 bases and 4 bases, in that order; junction bases with no gene match: 20. CDR3 DNA sequence: TGCGCCAGCAGCCACCGGGCCGGGACAGTAATCAGAGGGGGCTATGGCTACACCTTC. Its protein product is CASSHRAGTVIRGGYGYTF.

V and J are TRBV7-2 and TRBJ2-4; D assignment may be TRBD1 or TRBD2 (5 bases each). Germline-derived CDR1 and CDR2 are SGHTA and FQGNSA. V lost 2 bases and J lost 0, with 11 bases in between. CDR3 length: 16 residues. As DNA, the CDR3 is TGTGCCAGCAGCTTAAGGGACGGACTAGCCAAAAACATTCAGTACTTC. Amino acids: CASSLRDGLAKNIQYF. The full variable domain, its missing parts supplied by reference TRBV7-2 and TRBJ2-4, is GAGVSQSPSNKVTEKGKDVELRCDPISGHTALYWYRQSLGQGLEFLIYFQGNSAPDKSGLPSDRFSAERTGGSVSTLTIQRTQQEDSAVYLCASSLRDGLAKNIQYFGAGTRLSVL.

In its sample, this clonotype was seen a few times. The J gene is TRBJ2-7, the V gene TRBV11-2; the match to TRBD1 covers 7 bases. This CDR3 contains 13 residues. V lost 3 bases and J lost 3; bases outside the gene matches: 2. In germline, CDR1 is SGHAT, CDR2 FQNNGV. The CDR3 DNA follows: TGTGCCAGCAGCTTGGGACAGCTCTACGAGCAGTACTTC. Amino acid sequence: CASSLGQLYEQYF. The whole variable domain, remainder taken from reference TRBV11-2 and TRBJ2-7, is EAGVAQSPRYKIIEKRQSVAFWCNPISGHATLYWYQQILGQGPKLLIQFQNNGVVDDSQLPKDRFSAERLKGVDSTLKIQPAKLEDSAVYLCASSLGQLYEQYFGPGTRLTVT.

This clonotype was picked up many times. The chain combines TRBV7-9 with TRBJ1-3; no reliable D call. Germline V gives CDR1 SEHNR, CDR2 FQNEAQ (reference sequence). Deletions cut 0 bases from V and 0 bases from J, with 3 bases between. The CDR3 totals 14 residues. The CDR3 spells CASSLATSGNTIYF. CDR3 bases: TGTGCCAGCAGCTTAGCCACCTCTGGAAACACCATATATTTT.

This clonotype has a count of ten or more. J is TRBJ2-3 and V is TRBV7-2, with D tentatively TRBD1 or TRBD2 (6 bases each). CDR1 SGHTA and CDR2 FQGNSA come from the germline V gene. This CDR3 comprises 15 residues. The V end was cut by 5 bases, the J end by 4 bases, with 16 bases between. The CDR3 spells CASSRLVGGPDTQYF. As DNA, the CDR3 is TGTGCCAGCAGCCGCCTTGTGGGGGGCCCAGATACGCAGTATTTT.

The rearrangement joins TRBV7-9 to TRBJ2-1; TRBD2 matches at 10 bases. With V trimmed by 1 base and J by 7 bases, 7 bases remained unmatched. In germline, CDR1 is SEHNR, CDR2 FQNEAQ (reference sequence). This CDR3 is built from 16 residues. The CDR3 spells CASSLVSSGSGNEQFF. Here the CDR3 DNA reads TGTGCCAGCAGCTTAGTTTCTAGCGGGAGTGGAAATGAGCAGTTCTTC.

This clonotype was picked up a small number of times. V usage is TRBV7-2 and J usage is TRBJ2-2, with TRBD2 matching over 8 bases. CDR3 size: 17 residues. Per germline, CDR1 SGHTA and CDR2 FQGNSA. The junction had 9 bases not matched to a gene; V was cut back by 5 bases and J by 1 base. CDR3 coding DNA: TGTGCCAGCAGCCGCCCCCCGGGAGGGAAGAACACCGGGGAGCTGTTTTTT. The encoded protein is CASSRPPGGKNTGELFF.

This clonotype was seen ten or more times. The J gene is TRBJ2-7, the V gene TRBV4-1, with D tentatively TRBD2 (5 bases). From germline, CDR1 is MGHRA and CDR2 YSYEKL. CDR3 length equals 14 residues. V lost 5 bases to trimming and J lost 3 bases, with 14 bases between them. The CDR3 region is CASSAPGLHYEQYF. DNA of the CDR3: TGCGCCAGCAGCGCCCCCGGACTGCACTACGAGCAGTACTTC.

The chain couples TRBV12-3 or TRBV12-4 to TRBJ1-2; a possible D gene is TRBD1 (6 bases). V lost 3 bases and J 8 bases, leaving 13 bases between the germline ends. This CDR3 comprises 13 residues. The CDR3 DNA follows: TGTGCCAGCAGTTTTGGGGGGCTAAGCGGCTACACCTTC. Its translation: CASSFGGLSGYTF.

The rearrangement joins TRBV7-6 to TRBJ2-3; 9 nucleotides align to TRBD2. The junction had 8 bases not matched to a gene; V was cut back by 2 bases and J by 2 bases. CDR1 is SGHVS, CDR2 FNYEAQ, per germline. The CDR3 totals 17 residues. The CDR3 DNA is TGTGCCAGCAGCTTAACCTCCGGGACTAGCTTCACAGATACGCAGTATTTT. It yields the protein CASSLTSGTSFTDTQYF. Full variable domain (missing parts from reference TRBV7-6 and TRBJ2-3): GAGVSQSPRYKVTKRGQDVALRCDPISGHVSLYWYRQALGQGPEFLTYFNYEAQQDKSGLPNDRFSAERPEGSISTLTIQRTEQRDSAMYRCASSLTSGTSFTDTQYFGPGTRLTVL.

The rearrangement links TRBV10-3 to TRBJ2-3; 7 positions agree with TRBD2. The CDR3 runs to 16 residues. The germline CDR1 and CDR2 sequences are ENHRY and SYGVKD. V lost 0 bases and J lost 1; bases outside the gene matches: 4. Here the CDR3 DNA reads TGTGCCATCAGTGAGTCGGGAGGGAGGCGCACAGATACGCAGTATTTT. It is translated as CAISESGGRRTDTQYF.

The sample holds a few counts of this clonotype. V is TRBV12-3 or TRBV12-4 and J is TRBJ1-1; no definite D call. CDR3 length equals 14 residues. Trimming pared 5 bases from V and 6 bases from J, leaving 16 bases between. CDR3 DNA: TGTGCCAGCAGTCACCTCACCCCTGGGGCTGAAGCTTTCTTT. Its protein is CASSHLTPGAEAFF.

V gene TRBV4-1 combines with J gene TRBJ1-2; perhaps TRBD1 as D (6 bases). This CDR3 has 17 amino acids. The germline V gene encodes CDR1 MGHRA and CDR2 YSYEKL. V dropped 5 bases and J dropped 3 bases, with 22 bases sitting between them. The CDR3 protein is CASSGRGETGPYYGYTF. The CDR3 DNA reads TGCGCCAGCAGCGGACGGGGGGAGACAGGACCCTACTATGGCTACACCTTC.

The chain recombines TRBV29-1 with TRBJ1-2, with D maybe TRBD1 (6 bases). Germline V lookup: CDR1 SQVTM, CDR2 ANQGSEA. V was clipped by 8 bases and J by 4 bases, with 14 bases between them. The CDR3 covers 12 residues. This CDR3 is CSLGGRGYGYTF. In DNA, the CDR3 is TGCAGCCTGGGGGGCAGAGGCTATGGCTACACCTTC.

This clonotype turned up a few times. V is TRBV6-2 or TRBV6-3 and J is TRBJ2-7, with D perhaps TRBD1 (6 bases). Germline V gene sequence: CDR1 MNHEY, CDR2 SVGEGT. There are 14 residues in the CDR3. Trimming took 3 bases from V and 4 from J, leaving 13 bases between them. The CDR3 DNA sequence: TGTGCCAGCAGTTATGCCGGGACAAGATACGAGCAGTACGTC. Amino acids: CASSYAGTRYEQYV.

This chain uses TRBV6-2 or TRBV6-3 with TRBJ2-2; D remains unclear. V was cut by 7 bases and J by 6 bases, with 9 bases left in between. Germline CDR1 and CDR2: MNHEY and SVGEGT. The CDR3 extends over 12 amino acids. The CDR3 loop reads CASMRPAGELFF. The CDR3 DNA follows: TGTGCCAGCATGAGGCCGGCCGGGGAGCTGTTTTTT.

The chain joins TRBV24-1 to TRBJ2-1, with TRBD2 matching over 7 bases. V dropped 4 bases and J dropped 1; count of bases not matched to a gene: 6. Per the germline V gene, CDR1 is KGHDR and CDR2 is SFDVKD. The CDR3 contains 16 residues. DNA for the CDR3: TGTGCCACCAGTGACCAACTAGCGAAGTCCTACAATGAGCAGTTCTTC. As protein: CATSDQLAKSYNEQFF.